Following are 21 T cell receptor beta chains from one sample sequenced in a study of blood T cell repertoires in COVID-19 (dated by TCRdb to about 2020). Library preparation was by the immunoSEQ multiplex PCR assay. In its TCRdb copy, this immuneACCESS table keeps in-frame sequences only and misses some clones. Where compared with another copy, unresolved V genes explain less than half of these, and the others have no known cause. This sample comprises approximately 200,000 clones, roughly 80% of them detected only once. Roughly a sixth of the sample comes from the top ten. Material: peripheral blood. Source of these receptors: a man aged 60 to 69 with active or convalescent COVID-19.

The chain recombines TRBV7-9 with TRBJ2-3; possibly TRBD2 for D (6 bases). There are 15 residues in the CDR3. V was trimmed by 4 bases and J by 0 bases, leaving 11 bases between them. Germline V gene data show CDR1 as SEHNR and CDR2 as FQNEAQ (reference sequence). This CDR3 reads CASSSSGLSTDTQYF. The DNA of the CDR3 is TGTGCCAGCAGCTCCTCGGGACTCAGCACAGATACGCAGTATTTT.

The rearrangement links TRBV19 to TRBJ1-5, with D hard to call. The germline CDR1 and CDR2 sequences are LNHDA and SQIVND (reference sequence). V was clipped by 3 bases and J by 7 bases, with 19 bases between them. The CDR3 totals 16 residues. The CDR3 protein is CASSIQPPYTRQPQHF. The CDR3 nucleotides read TGTGCCAGTAGTATCCAGCCACCCTACACGAGGCAGCCCCAGCATTTT. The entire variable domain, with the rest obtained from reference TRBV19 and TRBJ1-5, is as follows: DGGITQSPKYLFRKEGQNVTLSCEQNLNHDAMYWYRQDPGQGLRLIYYSQIVNDFQKGDIAEGYSVSREKKESFPLTVTSAQKNPTAFYLCASSIQPPYTRQPQHFGDGTRLSIL.

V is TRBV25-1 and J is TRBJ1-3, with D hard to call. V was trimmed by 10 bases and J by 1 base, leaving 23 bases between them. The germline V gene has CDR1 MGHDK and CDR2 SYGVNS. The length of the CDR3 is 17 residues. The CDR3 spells CATAPLDSVPSGNTIYF. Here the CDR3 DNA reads TGTGCCACCGCACCCTTAGATAGTGTGCCTTCTGGAAACACCATATATTTT. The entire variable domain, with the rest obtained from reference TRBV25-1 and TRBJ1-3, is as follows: EADIYQTPRYLVIGTGKKITLECSQTMGHDKMYWYQQDPGMELHLIHYSYGVNSTEKGDLSSESTVSRIRTEHFPLTLESARPSHTSQYLCATAPLDSVPSGNTIYFGEGSWLTVV.

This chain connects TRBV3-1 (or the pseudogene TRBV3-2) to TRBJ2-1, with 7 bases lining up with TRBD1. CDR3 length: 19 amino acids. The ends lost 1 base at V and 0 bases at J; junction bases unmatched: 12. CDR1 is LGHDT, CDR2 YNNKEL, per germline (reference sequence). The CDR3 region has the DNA TGTGCCAGCAGCCAAGTTGAGGGGACAGCCATAACCTCCTACAATGAGCAGTTCTTC. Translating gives CASSQVEGTAITSYNEQFF.

CDR3 sequence: CASRAGGRQPQHF. The DNA for the CDR3 is TGTGCCAGCAGGGCGGGAGGGAGGCAGCCCCAGCATTTT. This chain uses TRBV12-3 or TRBV12-4 with TRBJ1-5; D remains ambiguous. Trimming pared 6 bases from V and 7 bases from J, leaving 13 bases between. CDR3 length: 13 residues.

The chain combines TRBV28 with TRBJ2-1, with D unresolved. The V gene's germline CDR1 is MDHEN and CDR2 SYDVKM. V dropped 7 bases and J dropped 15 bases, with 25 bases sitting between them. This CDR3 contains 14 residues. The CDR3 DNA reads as TGTGCCAGCATCCCCCGACCAGGATCCGTAGGCTGGTTCTTC. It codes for CASIPRPGSVGWFF.

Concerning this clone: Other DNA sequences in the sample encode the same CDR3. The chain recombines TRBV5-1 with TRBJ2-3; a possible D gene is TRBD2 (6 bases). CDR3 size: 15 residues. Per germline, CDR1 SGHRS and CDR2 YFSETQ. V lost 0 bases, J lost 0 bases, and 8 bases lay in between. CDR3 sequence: CASSLGGTSTDTQYF. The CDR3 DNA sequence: TGCGCCAGCAGCTTGGGGGGGACTAGCACAGATACGCAGTATTTT.

This CDR3 reads CASSFDGGGELFF. The CDR3, as DNA: TGTGCCAGCAGTTTTGACGGGGGCGGGGAGCTGTTTTTT. The rearrangement links TRBV12-3 or TRBV12-4 to TRBJ2-2; tentative D call: TRBD2 (6 bases). The CDR3 has 13 residues. V was shortened by 3 bases and J by 7 bases, with 9 bases between the two germline ends.

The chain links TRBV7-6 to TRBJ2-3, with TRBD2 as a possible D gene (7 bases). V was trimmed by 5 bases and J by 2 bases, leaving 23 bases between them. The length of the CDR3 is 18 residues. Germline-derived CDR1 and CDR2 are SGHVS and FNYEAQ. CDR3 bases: TGTGCCAGCAGCAGGGGGGGCGGAGGGCAAGCCGTCACAGATACGCAGTATTTT. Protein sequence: CASSRGGGGQAVTDTQYF.

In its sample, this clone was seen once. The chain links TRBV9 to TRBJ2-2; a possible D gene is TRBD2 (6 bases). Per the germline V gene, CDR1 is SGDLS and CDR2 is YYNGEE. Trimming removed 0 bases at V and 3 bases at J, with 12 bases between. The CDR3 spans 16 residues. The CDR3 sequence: CASSVVGGSYTGELFF. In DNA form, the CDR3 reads TGTGCCAGCAGCGTAGTAGGAGGGTCTTACACCGGGGAGCTGTTTTTT.

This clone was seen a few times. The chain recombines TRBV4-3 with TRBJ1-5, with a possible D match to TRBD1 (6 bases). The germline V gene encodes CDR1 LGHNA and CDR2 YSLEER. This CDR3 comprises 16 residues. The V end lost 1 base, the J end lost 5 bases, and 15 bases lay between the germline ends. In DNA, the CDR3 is TGCGCCAGCAGCCAAGCAATCGGGGGGCCGGATCAGCCCCAGCATTTT. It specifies CASSQAIGGPDQPQHF.

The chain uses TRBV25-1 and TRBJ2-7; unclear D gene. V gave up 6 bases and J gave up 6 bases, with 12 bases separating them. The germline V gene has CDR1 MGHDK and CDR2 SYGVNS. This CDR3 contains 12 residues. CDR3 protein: CASRHGLGEQYF. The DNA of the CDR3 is TGTGCCAGCAGACATGGGCTGGGCGAGCAGTACTTC.

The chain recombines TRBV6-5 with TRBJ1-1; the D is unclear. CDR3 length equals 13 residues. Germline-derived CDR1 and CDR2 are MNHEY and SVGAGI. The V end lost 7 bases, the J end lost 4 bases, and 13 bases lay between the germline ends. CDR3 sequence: CASTRGAATEAFF. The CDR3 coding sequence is TGTGCCAGCACGAGAGGAGCGGCCACTGAAGCTTTCTTT.

CDR3 protein: CASSLTGGNEQFF. DNA for the CDR3: TGTGCCAGTAGTCTCACCGGGGGCAATGAGCAGTTCTTC. The V call is TRBV19, the J call TRBJ2-1, with D possibly being TRBD2 (6 bases). Trimming left V 5 bases short and J 6 bases short, with 11 bases between. Germline CDR1 and CDR2: LNHDA and SQIVND (reference sequence). CDR3 size: 13 residues. Supplemented by reference TRBV19 and TRBJ2-1, the full variable domain reads DGGITQSPKYLFRKEGQNVTLSCEQNLNHDAMYWYRQDPGQGLRLIYYSQIVNDFQKGDIAEGYSVSREKKESFPLTVTSAQKNPTAFYLCASSLTGGNEQFFGPGTRLTVL.

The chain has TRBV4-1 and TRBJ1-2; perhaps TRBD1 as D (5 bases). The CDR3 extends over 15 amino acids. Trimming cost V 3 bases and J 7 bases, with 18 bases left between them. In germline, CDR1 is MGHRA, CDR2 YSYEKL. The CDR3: CASSHPLRGYGGYTF. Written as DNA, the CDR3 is TGCGCCAGCAGCCACCCCCTAAGGGGTTACGGTGGCTACACCTTC.

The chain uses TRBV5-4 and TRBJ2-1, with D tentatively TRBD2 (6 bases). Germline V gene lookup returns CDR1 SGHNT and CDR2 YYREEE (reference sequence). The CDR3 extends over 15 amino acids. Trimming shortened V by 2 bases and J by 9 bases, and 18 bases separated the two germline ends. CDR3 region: CASSLRRGNSGEQFF. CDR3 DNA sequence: TGTGCCAGCAGCTTACGGCGCGGGAATTCGGGTGAGCAGTTCTTC.

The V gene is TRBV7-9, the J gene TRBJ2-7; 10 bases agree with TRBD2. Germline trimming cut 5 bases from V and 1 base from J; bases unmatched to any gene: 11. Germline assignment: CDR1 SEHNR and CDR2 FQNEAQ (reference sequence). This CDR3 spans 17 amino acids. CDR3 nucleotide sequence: TGTGCCAGCAGCCCCCGTTTGACTAGCGGGCGATCCTACGAGCAGTACTTC. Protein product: CASSPRLTSGRSYEQYF.

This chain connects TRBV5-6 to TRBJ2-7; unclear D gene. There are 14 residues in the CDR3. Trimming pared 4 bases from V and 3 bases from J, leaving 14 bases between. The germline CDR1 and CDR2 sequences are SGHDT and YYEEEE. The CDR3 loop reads CASSSPLTGYEQYF. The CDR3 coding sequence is TGTGCCAGCAGCAGCCCACTTACGGGCTACGAGCAGTACTTC.

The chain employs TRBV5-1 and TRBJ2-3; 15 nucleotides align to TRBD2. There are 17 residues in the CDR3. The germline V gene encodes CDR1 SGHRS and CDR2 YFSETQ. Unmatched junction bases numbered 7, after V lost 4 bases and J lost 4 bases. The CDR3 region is CASSPGTSGRRADTQYF. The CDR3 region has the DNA TGCGCCAGCAGCCCAGGGACTAGCGGGAGGAGGGCAGATACGCAGTATTTT.

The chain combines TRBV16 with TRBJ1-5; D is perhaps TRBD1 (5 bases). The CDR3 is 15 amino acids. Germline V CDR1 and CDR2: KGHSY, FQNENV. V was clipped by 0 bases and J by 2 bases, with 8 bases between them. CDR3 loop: CASSQSGGGNQPQHF. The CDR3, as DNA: TGTGCCAGCAGCCAATCGGGGGGTGGCAATCAGCCCCAGCATTTT.

CDR3 nucleotides: TGTGCCAGCAGCCCGTCCGGCGGGAGCCCCTACAATGAGCAGTTCTTC. Its translation: CASSPSGGSPYNEQFF. This chain links TRBV7-3 with TRBJ2-1; 7 bases line up with TRBD2. CDR3 length: 16 amino acids. V lost 5 bases and J lost 2; bases outside the gene matches: 9. Looked up from germline, CDR1 is SGHTA and CDR2 is FQGTGA.